This T cell receptor (beta chain) originates from a study of blood T cell repertoires in COVID-19. Background on the study: Samples taken during acute and convalescent COVID-19 were collected in the United States, Italy and Spain. The cDNA or gDNA used as material had been derived from T cells, B-cell-depleted T cells, or PBMCs.

This clone was counted once. The authors' processing: Estimation of nucleated cell counts relied on the amplification of reference gene primers. Sequenced by immunoSEQ multiplex PCR; TCRdb stores in-frame clones only, minus some. From that table come the V and J calls and clone size; the DNA was used to work out D and trimming. The sample has under 250,000 clones, around 83% seen once; the top ten hold around 7.9%. Trimming pared 4 bases from V and 6 bases from J, leaving 13 bases between. Germline V lookup: CDR1 SGHTS, CDR2 YDEGEE. CDR3 size: 13 residues. The gene calls are TRBV5-8 and TRBJ1-2; tentatively, D is TRBD1 (5 bases). This clonotype originated in a man aged 40-49 years with active or convalescent COVID-19. Sequenced input: peripheral blood. The CDR3 here is CASSLTVVNGYTF. The CDR3 bases are TGTGCCAGCAGCCTGACAGTAGTCAATGGCTACACCTTC.